This TCR beta chain was found in a study of blood T cell repertoires in COVID-19. Produced via immunoSEQ multiplex PCR; TCRdb's table is partial and in-frame only. Found here are 53,000 or so clones, 85% to 95% of them singletons; the top ten hold 3% to 3.5%. This clone came up once. Trimming removed 8 bases at V and 7 bases at J, with 17 bases between. The germline CDR1 and CDR2 sequences are SNHLY and FYNNEI. The CDR3 has 14 residues. This rearrangement joins TRBV2 to TRBJ2-2; a possible D gene is TRBD1 (6 bases). Specimen: peripheral blood. This clonotype originated in a human donor in a cohort sampled during active COVID-19. In nucleotides, the CDR3 is TGTGCCAGCGAGTTTGTGGGGGCTCTCGGGGAGCTGTTTTTT. As protein: CASEFVGALGELFF.